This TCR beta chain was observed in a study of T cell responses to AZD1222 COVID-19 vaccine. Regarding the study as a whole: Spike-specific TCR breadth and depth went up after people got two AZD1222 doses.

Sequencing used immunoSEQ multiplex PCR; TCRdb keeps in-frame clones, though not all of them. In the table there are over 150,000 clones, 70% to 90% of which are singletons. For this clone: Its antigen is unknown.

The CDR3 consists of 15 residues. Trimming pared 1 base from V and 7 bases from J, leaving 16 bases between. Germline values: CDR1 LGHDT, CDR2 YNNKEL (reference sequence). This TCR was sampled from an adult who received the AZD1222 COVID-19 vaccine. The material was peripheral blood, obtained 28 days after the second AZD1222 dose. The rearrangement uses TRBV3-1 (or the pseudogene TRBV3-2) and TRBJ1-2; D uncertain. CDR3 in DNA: TGTGCCAGCAGCCAAGCCGGCGGACGATCGGGTGGCTACACCTTC. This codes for CASSQAGGRSGGYTF.